The clone carrying this T cell receptor beta chain has only a few counts. The antigen is not known. The sample is drawn from a study of PD-1 blockade in classical Hodgkin lymphoma. Study-level findings and limits: Whoever responded completely had baseline diversity much like that seen in newly diagnosed patients. Why repertoires differed is undefined; disease activity or prior therapy possibly contributed.

Relapses following autologous stem cell transplantation were seen in all patients, with brentuximab vedotin exposure varying. This table comes from immunoSEQ multiplex PCR, and its TCRdb copy is limited to in-frame clones, with some not included. This table holds around 43,000 clones, about 77% found once. The clonotype originates from a human donor with classical Hodgkin lymphoma. The specimen was peripheral blood mononuclear cells (PBMCs), collected at baseline.

In DNA, the CDR3 is TGTGCCATCATGGGGACAGGGGGCAACTATGGCTACACCTTC. Translated: CAIMGTGGNYGYTF. The chain has TRBV10-3 and TRBJ1-2, with 12 bases aligning to TRBD1. The CDR3 loop spans 14 amino acids. Germline-derived CDR1 and CDR2 are ENHRY and SYGVKD. With V trimmed by 7 bases and J by 2 bases, 2 bases remained unmatched.